The entry below describes one T cell receptor (beta chain). Its antigen is not identified. No culture step preceded sequencing of the ex vivo isolated memory T cells. This sample stems from a study of CD4 T cell repertoires in COVID-19. In germline, CDR1 is MNHEY, CDR2 SVGAGI. CDR3 length equals 15 residues. Trimming stripped 7 bases from V and 5 bases from J, with 18 bases between. Regarding the study as a whole: SARS-CoV and/or HKU1 spike cultures shared between 7 and 25% of SARS-CoV-2 clonotypes.

The data were produced by immunoSEQ multiplex PCR, yet TCRdb's version contains in-frame clones alone and is incomplete. The sample has under 30,000 clones; over 90% are singletons. V gene TRBV6-5 combines with J gene TRBJ2-1, with D maybe TRBD2 (7 bases). Specimen: circulating follicular helper CD4+ T cells (cTfh) from blood, collected before the COVID-19 pandemic. This TCR was sampled from a human donor who had COVID-19. The CDR3 region is CASTPTGGQNNEQFF. CDR3 nucleotide sequence: TGTGCCAGCACACCCACCGGGGGGCAAAACAATGAGCAGTTCTTC.